These 27 T cell receptor beta chains originate from one sample sequenced in a study of HIV-infected patients and healthy controls. Roughly three months, about 14 weeks, into antiretroviral therapy, follow-up blood was collected. No cell fractionation was done, so the repertoire covers all unsorted peripheral blood T cells. cDNA was made from approximately 500 ng RNA using alpha and beta constant primers. Using multiplexing indices, alpha and beta chain libraries were generated apart by chain-specific third strand synthesis. TCRdb itself ran the 5' RACE reads through MiXCR, one entry per CDR3 protein. The sample includes approximately 9,000 distinct CDR3 sequences, around 8% of them seen just once. Here the sequenced sample was blood, taken during antiretroviral therapy. The receptors were gathered from an adult with HIV infection.

This chain joins TRBV20-1 and TRBJ2-1; D might be TRBD1 (6 bases). Trimming pared 1 base from V and 7 bases from J, leaving 8 bases between. This CDR3 is built from 12 residues. Looked up from germline, CDR1 is DFQATT and CDR2 is SNEGSKA (reference sequence). CDR3 bases: TGCAGTGCTAGAGCAGGGGAGAATGAGCAGTTCTTC. It specifies CSARAGENEQFF.

Relative to its sample, this clonotype is medium-sized. The chain combines TRBV4-2 with TRBJ1-2; 9 nucleotides align to TRBD1. The germline gives CDR1 LGHNA, CDR2 YNFKEQ. Unmatched junction bases numbered 17, after V lost 4 bases and J lost 2 bases. The CDR3 totals 19 residues. The DNA of the CDR3 is TGTGCCAGCAGCCGAGGGGGGTTGACACAGGGGGCGAGGAACTATGGCTACACCTTC. This codes for CASSRGGLTQGARNYGYTF.

This clonotype has only a few counts. The chain links TRBV19 to TRBJ1-1, with TRBD1 matching over 7 bases. Germline CDR1 LNHDA, CDR2 SQIVND (reference sequence). This CDR3 comprises 13 residues. Trimming cost V 5 bases and J 4 bases; bases outside gene matches: 4. CDR3 region: CASSGRGTTEAFF. The CDR3 nucleotides read TGTGCCAGTAGTGGCAGGGGGACCACTGAAGCTTTCTTT. Supplemented by reference TRBV19 and TRBJ1-1, the full variable domain reads DGGITQSPKYLFRKEGQNVTLSCEQNLNHDAMYWYRQDPGQGLRLIYYSQIVNDFQKGDIAEGYSVSREKKESFPLTVTSAQKNPTAFYLCASSGRGTTEAFFGQGTRLTVV.

This clonotype is labeled as medium-sized. The genes are TRBV7-2 and TRBJ2-7; the D is unclear. Trimming removed 1 base from V and 4 bases from J, with 14 bases in between. The length of the CDR3 is 15 residues. From germline, CDR1 is SGHTA and CDR2 FQGNSA. The DNA for the CDR3 is TGTGCCAGCAGCTTAGAGGGTTTGATGGCTTACGAGCAGTACTTC. Translated, it gives CASSLEGLMAYEQYF.

The chain combines TRBV6-5 with TRBJ1-2; tentative D call: TRBD1 (6 bases). The germline V and J ends were trimmed by 2 bases and 4 bases, with 11 bases remaining between them. From germline, CDR1 is MNHEY and CDR2 SVGAGI. The CDR3 consists of 14 residues. This chain's CDR3 is CASSYGQGSYGYTF. In DNA form, the CDR3 reads TGTGCCAGCAGTTACGGGCAGGGGAGCTATGGCTACACCTTC.

This clonotype was seen a handful of times. The chain uses TRBV9 and TRBJ2-1; D is undetermined. V lost 3 bases to trimming and J lost 1 base, with 11 bases between them. The CDR3 is 15 residues long. Germline-derived CDR1 and CDR2 are SGDLS and YYNGEE. Here the CDR3 DNA reads TGTGCCAGCAGCGCTTCTTGGGGTTCCTACAATGAGCAGTTCTTC. Its translation is CASSASWGSYNEQFF.

By share of the sample, this clonotype is medium-sized (0.01 to 0.1%). This chain uses TRBV6-6 with TRBJ2-5; no clear D. From germline, CDR1 is MNHNY and CDR2 SVGAGI (reference sequence). The CDR3 totals 12 residues. The V end lost 6 bases, the J end lost 3 bases, and 8 bases lay between the germline ends. This CDR3 reads CASSPTKETQYF. The CDR3 coding sequence is TGTGCCAGCAGCCCCACCAAAGAGACCCAGTACTTC.

This clonotype counts as medium-sized. J is TRBJ1-5 and V is TRBV20-1, with D perhaps TRBD1 (6 bases). This CDR3 spans 14 amino acids. Germline assignment: CDR1 DFQATT and CDR2 SNEGSKA (reference sequence). V lost 1 base to trimming and J lost 0 bases, with 7 bases between them. For the CDR3, the DNA is TGCAGTGCTAGAGGACAGGCTAGCAATCAGCCCCAGCATTTT. It yields the protein CSARGQASNQPQHF.

In its sample, this clonotype was seen a few times. V is TRBV29-1 and J is TRBJ2-3, with TRBD1 as a possible D gene (5 bases). The CDR3 has 11 amino acids. Germline CDR1 and CDR2: SQVTM and ANQGSEA. Between the trimmed V and J ends, which lost 6 bases and 2 bases, there was a span of 6 bases. The CDR3 nucleotides read TGCAGCGTCGGACACACAGATACGCAGTATTTT. It is translated as CSVGHTDTQYF.

This clonotype was seen ten or more times. J is TRBJ2-1 and V is TRBV24-1, with D perhaps assigned TRBD1 or TRBD2 (12 bases each). This CDR3 is built from 21 residues. Trimming removed 3 bases from V and 6 bases from J, with 32 bases in between. CDR1 is KGHDR and CDR2 is SFDVKD in the germline V gene. The CDR3 sequence is CATSDPGTGGFASGRVNEQFF. The CDR3 region has the DNA TGTGCCACCAGTGATCCCGGGACAGGGGGCTTCGCTAGCGGGAGGGTCAATGAGCAGTTCTTC.

The V gene is TRBV28, the J gene TRBJ2-5; the D gene is possibly TRBD1 (5 bases). Germline V gene data show CDR1 as MDHEN and CDR2 as SYDVKM. The CDR3 consists of 15 residues. Trimming took off 6 bases at V and 0 bases at J, with 14 bases between the two ends. The CDR3 DNA sequence: TGTGCCAGCAGAACGACAGACCTTGACCAAGAGACCCAGTACTTC. Protein product: CASRTTDLDQETQYF.

The chain recombines TRBV29-1 with TRBJ2-1, with 8 bases aligning to TRBD2. Germline V gene sequence: CDR1 SQVTM, CDR2 ANQGSEA. The junction had 5 bases not matched to a gene; V was cut back by 6 bases and J by 4 bases. This CDR3 is built from 13 residues. The CDR3 protein is CSVGTSWYNEQFF. The CDR3 nucleotides are TGCAGCGTCGGGACTAGTTGGTACAATGAGCAGTTCTTC.

This sequence joins TRBV20-1 and TRBJ2-1; 9 positions agree with TRBD2. Germline assignment: CDR1 DFQATT and CDR2 SNEGSKA (reference sequence). There are 12 residues in the CDR3. The trim removed 6 bases at V and 9 bases at J, leaving 6 bases unmatched. CDR3 coding DNA: TGCAGTGCAACTAGCGGGCCCAGTGAGCAGTTCTTC. This codes for CSATSGPSEQFF.

The rearrangement joins TRBV30 to TRBJ2-3; unclear D gene. V was shortened by 2 bases and J by 1 base, with 16 bases between the two germline ends. Germline CDR1 reads GTSNPN; CDR2 reads SVGIG (reference sequence). This CDR3 is 16 amino acids long. CDR3 sequence: CAWSTQWNFGTDTQYF. The CDR3 DNA follows: TGTGCCTGGAGTACGCAGTGGAACTTCGGCACAGATACGCAGTATTTT.

This clonotype is termed medium-sized. The CDR3 sequence is CSVDPEGDTQYF. In DNA form, the CDR3 reads TGCAGCGTTGACCCGGAGGGGGATACGCAGTATTTT. The rearrangement joins TRBV29-1 to TRBJ2-3; perhaps TRBD2 as D (6 bases). Germline CDR1 is SQVTM and CDR2 is ANQGSEA. The CDR3 consists of 12 residues. V lost 3 bases and J 6 bases, leaving 10 bases between the germline ends.

This clonotype is judged medium-sized (0.01 to 0.1%). The chain's CDR3 is CASSLGSANTIYF. CDR3 in DNA: TGTGCCAGCAGCTTAGGCAGCGCGAACACCATATATTTT. The rearrangement links TRBV7-9 to TRBJ1-3, with D hard to call. The CDR3 extends over 13 amino acids. Trimming took 1 base from V and 7 from J, leaving 8 bases between them. Germline CDR1 is SEHNR and CDR2 is FQNEAQ (reference sequence).

This clonotype has ten or more counts. The chain couples TRBV14 to TRBJ1-4; D uncertain. V lost 6 bases, J lost 4 bases, and 9 bases lay in between. Per the germline V gene, CDR1 is SGHDN and CDR2 is FVKESK. CDR3 length: 13 amino acids. The CDR3 DNA follows: TGTGCCAGCAGTTTCGGAATTAATGAAAAACTGTTTTTT. It specifies CASSFGINEKLFF.

This clonotype is labeled as medium-sized (0.01 to 0.1%). This CDR3 reads CASSRGPGGNIQYF. The CDR3 nucleotides read TGTGCCAGCAGCCGCGGACCCGGCGGAAACATTCAGTACTTC. This sequence joins TRBV11-2 and TRBJ2-4; D is unresolved. This CDR3 spans 14 amino acids. V lost 5 bases, J lost 6 bases, and 14 bases lay in between. Germline assignment: CDR1 SGHAT and CDR2 FQNNGV.

In this sample, this clonotype is medium-sized (0.01 to 0.1%). The chain employs TRBV3-1 and TRBJ2-1, with TRBD2 matching over 10 bases. Germline V gives CDR1 LGHDT, CDR2 YNNKEL (reference sequence). The CDR3 totals 16 residues. V shed 3 bases and J 6 bases; nucleotides not matched to a gene: 8. CDR3 protein: CASSHPEAGGGNEQFF. DNA for the CDR3: TGTGCCAGCAGCCACCCAGAAGCGGGGGGGGGCAATGAGCAGTTCTTC.

This clonotype is classed as medium-sized. This chain uses TRBV30 with TRBJ2-2; D unresolved. Germline lookup yields CDR1 GTSNPN and CDR2 SVGIG (reference sequence). Trimming removed 5 bases at V and 2 bases at J, with 6 bases between. The CDR3 sequence is 12 residues long. This CDR3 is CAWGPNTGELFF. The DNA for the CDR3 is TGTGCCTGGGGTCCTAACACCGGGGAGCTGTTTTTT.

This clonotype is labeled as medium-sized. This rearrangement joins TRBV5-1 to TRBJ2-3; TRBD2 matches at 7 bases. Trimming cost V 5 bases and J 1 base; bases outside gene matches: 7. The CDR3 is 15 amino acids. The germline CDR1 and CDR2 sequences are SGHRS and YFSETQ. The CDR3 reads CASSSEAGGTDTQYF. The CDR3 DNA sequence: TGCGCCAGCAGTTCTGAGGCGGGGGGCACAGATACGCAGTATTTT.

This clonotype appeared many times. The chain has TRBV12-3 or TRBV12-4 and TRBJ1-6; 7 bases match TRBD1. V shed 5 bases and J 10 bases; nucleotides not matched to a gene: 8. The CDR3 covers 14 residues. CDR3 DNA sequence: TGTGCCAGCAGTCAATTACAGGGGAACTCACCCCTCCACTTT. Residues: CASSQLQGNSPLHF.

This chain links TRBV27 with TRBJ1-6, with D uncertain. The germline V gene encodes CDR1 MNHEY and CDR2 SMNVEV (reference sequence). Between the trimmed V and J ends, which lost 1 base and 10 bases, there was a span of 8 bases. This CDR3 is built from 13 residues. CDR3 DNA sequence: TGTGCCAGCAGTTTATTAGTCATCTCACCCCTCCACTTT. Translated, it gives CASSLLVISPLHF.

This clonotype is medium-sized (0.01 to 0.1%) by share. V usage is TRBV5-6 and J usage is TRBJ2-3, with 9 bases aligning to TRBD1. CDR1 and CDR2 (germline): SGHDT, YYEEEE. V dropped 4 bases and J dropped 2; count of bases not matched to a gene: 8. The length of the CDR3 is 16 residues. The DNA for the CDR3 is TGTGCCAGCAGCACTACGGACAGGGGCTACACAGATACGCAGTATTTT. This codes for CASSTTDRGYTDTQYF.

The rearrangement links TRBV12-3 or TRBV12-4 to TRBJ2-3, with 9 bases identical to TRBD2. V lost 7 bases and J lost 2; bases outside the gene matches: 10. There are 16 residues in the CDR3. This CDR3 is CASTLRTSDPTDTQYF. CDR3 nucleotide sequence: TGTGCCAGCACCCTTAGGACTAGCGATCCCACAGATACGCAGTATTTT.

This clonotype occurred many times. V gene TRBV5-1 combines with J gene TRBJ2-1; D assignment may be TRBD1 or TRBD2 (5 bases each). Germline values: CDR1 SGHRS, CDR2 YFSETQ. This CDR3 is built from 15 residues. V lost 0 bases, J lost 0 bases, and 7 bases lay in between. CDR3 in amino acids: CASSLEGSSYNEQFF. The CDR3 DNA reads TGCGCCAGCAGCTTGGAGGGGAGCTCCTACAATGAGCAGTTCTTC.

This clonotype was seen repeatedly, ten times or more. The chain links TRBV30 to TRBJ1-2, with a possible D match to TRBD1 (6 bases). Looked up from germline, CDR1 is GTSNPN and CDR2 is SVGIG (reference sequence). Trimming took off 2 bases at V and 5 bases at J, with 12 bases between the two ends. The CDR3 has 13 amino acids. The CDR3 coding sequence is TGTGCCTGGAGTTCTGTCAGGGGTTATGGCTACACCTTC. It specifies CAWSSVRGYGYTF.